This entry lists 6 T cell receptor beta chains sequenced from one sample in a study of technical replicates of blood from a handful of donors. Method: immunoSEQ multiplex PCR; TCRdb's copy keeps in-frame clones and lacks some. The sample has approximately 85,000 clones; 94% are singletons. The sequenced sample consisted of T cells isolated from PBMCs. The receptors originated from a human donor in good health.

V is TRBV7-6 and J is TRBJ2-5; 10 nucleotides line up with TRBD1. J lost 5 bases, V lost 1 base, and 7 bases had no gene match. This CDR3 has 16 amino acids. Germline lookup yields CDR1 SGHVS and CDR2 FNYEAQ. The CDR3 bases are TGTGCCAGCAGCTTAGTGGCGACAGGGGGCTCGGAGACCCAGTACTTC. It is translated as CASSLVATGGSETQYF.

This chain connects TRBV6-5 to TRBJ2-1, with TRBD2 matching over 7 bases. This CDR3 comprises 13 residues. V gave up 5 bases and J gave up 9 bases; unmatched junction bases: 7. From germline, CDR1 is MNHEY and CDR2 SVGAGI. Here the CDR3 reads CASSRKLALEQFF. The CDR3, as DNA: TGTGCCAGCAGTCGGAAACTAGCGCTTGAGCAGTTCTTC.

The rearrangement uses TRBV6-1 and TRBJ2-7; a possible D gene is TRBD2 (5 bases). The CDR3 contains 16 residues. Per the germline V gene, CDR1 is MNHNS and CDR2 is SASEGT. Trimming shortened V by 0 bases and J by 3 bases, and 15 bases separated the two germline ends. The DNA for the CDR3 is TGTGCCAGCAGTGAAGCTGGTCCCAGCGGAGTCTACGAGCAGTACTTC. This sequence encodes CASSEAGPSGVYEQYF.

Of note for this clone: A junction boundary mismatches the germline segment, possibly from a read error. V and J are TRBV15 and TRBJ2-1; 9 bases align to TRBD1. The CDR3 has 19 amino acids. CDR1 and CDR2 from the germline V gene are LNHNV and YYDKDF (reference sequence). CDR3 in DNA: TGTGCCACCAGCAGAGATGGCACCGCCTCCGGGACAGGGCGGTACGAGCAGCTCTTC. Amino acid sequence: CATSRDGTASGTGRYEQLF.

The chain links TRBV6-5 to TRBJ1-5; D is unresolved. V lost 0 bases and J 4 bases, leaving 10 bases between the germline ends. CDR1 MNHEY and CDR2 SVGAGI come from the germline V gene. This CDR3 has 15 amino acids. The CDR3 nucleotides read TGTGCCAGCAGTTACTCGCACAGCAATAATCAGCCCCAGCATTTT. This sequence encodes CASSYSHSNNQPQHF.

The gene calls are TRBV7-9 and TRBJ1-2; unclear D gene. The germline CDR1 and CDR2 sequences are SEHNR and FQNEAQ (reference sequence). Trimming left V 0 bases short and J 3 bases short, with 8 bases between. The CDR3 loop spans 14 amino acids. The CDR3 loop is CASSLAGGDYGYTF. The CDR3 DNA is TGTGCCAGCAGCTTAGCCGGCGGGGACTATGGCTACACCTTC.